The 5 T cell receptor beta chains reported below all come from one sample, sequenced in a study of control samples from healthy donors and cancer patients. Clones were sequenced by immunoSEQ multiplex PCR, and TCRdb holds only the in-frame ones, with some missing. The sample has around 120,000 clones, around 89% seen once; the top ten hold around 3.5%. Sequencing was carried out using blood. Source of these receptors: a man between 40 and 49 years old in good health.

This sequence joins TRBV6-2 or TRBV6-3 and TRBJ1-3; D is unresolved. The CDR3 has 15 amino acids. The germline V gene encodes CDR1 MNHEY and CDR2 SVGEGT. V shed 3 bases and J shed 0 bases, with 9 bases lying between them. CDR3 DNA: TGTGCCAGCAGTTATGGGTCGACCTCTGGAAACACCATATATTTT. It codes for CASSYGSTSGNTIYF.

The rearrangement joins TRBV15 to TRBJ1-1; D is possibly TRBD1 (5 bases). Trimming removed 5 bases from V and 5 bases from J, with 12 bases in between. This CDR3 has 13 amino acids. Looked up from germline, CDR1 is LNHNV and CDR2 is YYDKDF (reference sequence). DNA for the CDR3: TGTGCCACCAGCCCCAGGGATGGAACTGAAGCTTTCTTT. This translates into CATSPRDGTEAFF.

The chain combines TRBV27 with TRBJ2-7, with 8 bases fitting TRBD1. Per germline, CDR1 MNHEY and CDR2 SMNVEV (reference sequence). V dropped 5 bases and J dropped 1; count of bases not matched to a gene: 10. The length of the CDR3 is 16 residues. The CDR3 DNA sequence: TGTGCCAGCAGTCCCTGGACAGGGTGGTCGTCCTACGAGCAGTACTTC. It codes for CASSPWTGWSSYEQYF.

The chain recombines TRBV2 with TRBJ1-2; TRBD1 matches at 7 bases. Germline V lookup: CDR1 SNHLY, CDR2 FYNNEI. This CDR3 spans 14 amino acids. V was clipped by 7 bases and J by 4 bases; unmatched bases: 9. In DNA, the CDR3 is TGTGCCAGCACGACAGGGAAGTCTAGCTATGGCTACACCTTC. Its translation: CASTTGKSSYGYTF.

V and J are TRBV7-9 and TRBJ1-4; the D gene is possibly TRBD1 (6 bases). The germline gives CDR1 SEHNR, CDR2 FQNEAQ (reference sequence). The CDR3 consists of 13 residues. The V gene lost 8 bases and the J gene lost 7 bases, with 14 bases spanning the gap. CDR3 amino acids: CASGRGAAEKLFF. In nucleotides, the CDR3 is TGTGCCAGCGGGAGGGGGGCGGCTGAAAAACTGTTTTTT.